The clone carrying this TCR beta chain was counted a few times. Antigen specificity is unknown. The CDR3 length is 14 residues. Per germline, CDR1 SGHAT and CDR2 FQNNGV. V lost 7 bases to trimming and J lost 4 bases, with 15 bases between them. Following RNA extraction, reverse transcription yielded cDNA that acted as the sequencing template. Sequenced by immunoSEQ multiplex PCR; TCRdb stores in-frame clones only, minus some. The sample lists roughly 200,000 clones, roughly 50% occurring once. As for treatment: oral pan-JAK inhibitor, 5-10 mg twice daily. This sample was included in a study of CD8+ T cells in alopecia areata. Study overall: Percent of scalp involved defined treated patients' severity scores. Study-level findings and limits: Under tofacitinib, fewer expanded CD8+ clones appeared among the top 100 scalp clones. In scalp and blood, many expanded lesional clones persisted during tofacitinib.

This receptor was identified in a human donor with alopecia areata. The chain is built from TRBV11-2 and TRBJ2-3; possibly TRBD1 or TRBD2 for D (5 bases each). The source was CD8+ T cells sorted from blood, collected at week 24, from a patient treated with tofacitinib. The CDR3 is CASTRGTRADTQYF. Here the CDR3 DNA reads TGTGCCAGCACCCGAGGGACGAGGGCAGATACGCAGTATTTT.